The T cell receptor (beta chain) described here comes from a study of T cell repertoires in cytomegalovirus infection. Overall study: Public TCR beta signatures marked donors with CMV infection and the matching HLA.

Germline V gives CDR1 MNHEY, CDR2 SVGEGT. The CDR3 is 14 residues long. The germline V and J ends were trimmed by 7 bases and 2 bases, with 14 bases remaining between them. This clonotype appeared a few times. What it binds is unknown. TCRdb used MiXCR to reprocess the reads, holding one entry per CDR3 protein. This sample has just over 450,000 distinct CDR3 sequences, with approximately 46% found just once. The sequencing here drew on cultured PBMCs, taken from culture after CMV antigen stimulation. The chain is built from TRBV6-2 or TRBV6-3 and TRBJ1-1, with D unresolved. The sequence derives from a human donor in good health (CMV status not recorded). Some clones in this sample may be carry-over from other donors' samples. CDR3 in amino acids: CASNLSGANTEAFF. The CDR3 bases are TGTGCCAGCAACTTGTCAGGCGCCAACACTGAAGCTTTCTTT.